A selection of T cell receptor beta chains follows, all from one sample in a study of T-cell memory formation after mild COVID-19. Using its own MiXCR run on the 5' RACE reads, TCRdb lists one record per CDR3 protein. The table lists 350,000 to 450,000 distinct CDR3 sequences, 25% to 30% of them singletons. The sequencing input was PBMCs or a T cell subset sorted from them (not recorded which). The receptors originated from an adult woman who had mild COVID-19 (a few samples of this study predate the infection). Cell type and time point are not known. Each CDR3 is given with its conserved first and last residue. The D gene is left open where the match is weak. Some rows mark clone size as missing; the rest say once, few, many or name a class of expanded clone.

D gene	clone size	V gene	J gene	CDR3 protein	CDR3 DNA
NA	few	TRBV29-1	TRBJ2-1	CSVGIAADNEQFF	TGCAGCGTTGGGATAGCGGCGGACAATGAGCAGTTCTTC
NA	NA	TRBV3-1	TRBJ2-7	CASSQHGDSEQYF	TGTGCCAGCAGCCAACATGGGGACTCCGAGCAGTACTTC
NA	NA	TRBV10-3	TRBJ1-1	CAISESGDKNTEAFF	TGTGCCATCAGTGAGTCGGGAGACAAGAACACTGAAGCTTTCTTT
NA	NA	TRBV9	TRBJ1-1	CASSVGNTGLGTEAFF	TGTGCCAGCAGCGTAGGCAACACAGGGTTGGGCACTGAAGCTTTCTTT
NA	NA	TRBV6-2/TRBV6-3	TRBJ2-3	CASSRLQATDTQYF	TGTGCCAGCAGCAGACTCCAAGCCACAGATACGCAGTATTTT
NA	few	TRBV24-1	TRBJ1-3	CATSDLTGNTIYF	TGTGCCACCAGTGATTTGACTGGAAACACCATATATTTT
NA	few	TRBV7-2	TRBJ2-1	CASSFDYYNEQFF	TGTGCCAGCAGCTTTGACTATTACAATGAGCAGTTCTTC
NA	NA	TRBV19	TRBJ2-1	CASSIELGASSYNEQFF	TGTGCCAGTAGTATCGAGTTAGGCGCCAGCTCCTACAATGAGCAGTTCTTC
NA	few	TRBV20-1	TRBJ2-1	CSALGGGINEQFF	TGCAGTGCTCTAGGTGGCGGGATCAATGAGCAGTTCTTC
NA	NA	TRBV11-2	TRBJ2-3	CASSLHRTSSTDTQYF	TGTGCCAGCAGCTTACACAGAACCTCTAGCACAGATACGCAGTATTTT
TRBD2	few	TRBV24-1	TRBJ2-3	CATSEQTSGRTTDTQYF	TGTGCCACCAGTGAGCAAACTAGCGGGAGGACCACAGATACGCAGTATTTT
NA	NA	TRBV12-3/TRBV12-4	TRBJ2-7	CASRRVGPPHEQYF	TGTGCCAGCAGGAGGGTGGGTCCCCCCCACGAGCAGTACTTC
NA	NA	TRBV6-1	TRBJ2-5	CASSEAIGSRGETQYF	TGTGCCAGCAGTGAAGCGATCGGATCAAGGGGCGAGACCCAGTACTTC
NA	NA	TRBV6-2/TRBV6-3	TRBJ2-7	CASTRDSHHEQYF	TGTGCCAGCACCCGGGACTCACACCACGAGCAGTACTTC
TRBD1	NA	TRBV19	TRBJ2-1	CASSPWTGGHEQFF	TGTGCCAGTAGTCCTTGGACAGGGGGCCATGAGCAGTTCTTC
TRBD1	NA	TRBV27	TRBJ1-2	CASSYTGGLGGYTF	TGTGCCAGCAGTTACACAGGGGGCTTGGGGGGCTACACCTTC
NA	NA	TRBV25-1	TRBJ2-7	CASGRPGSSYEQYF	TGTGCCAGCGGTCGGCCAGGGAGCTCCTACGAGCAGTACTTC
TRBD2	few	TRBV14	TRBJ2-7	CASSQDRSGTSGRRGYEQYF	TGTGCCAGCAGCCAAGATAGGTCCGGGACTAGTGGGAGAAGAGGCTACGAGCAGTACTTC
TRBD2	few	TRBV7-9	TRBJ2-5	CASSLGRGGPETQYF	TGTGCCAGCAGCTTAGGGCGGGGGGGCCCAGAGACCCAGTACTTC
TRBD2	few	TRBV10-3	TRBJ2-7	CAISETSGIGEQYF	TGTGCCATCAGTGAGACTAGCGGGATCGGCGAGCAGTACTTC
NA	many	TRBV6-6	TRBJ1-2	CASSYRGRAYGYTF	TGTGCCAGCAGTTACCGTGGCAGGGCCTATGGCTACACCTTC
TRBD2	NA	TRBV5-4	TRBJ2-2	CASSLAGFTGEMFF	TGTGCCAGCAGCTTAGCGGGGTTCACCGGGGAGATGTTTTTT
NA	NA	TRBV6-5	TRBJ2-2	CASRGDPGSTGELFF	TGTGCCAGCAGGGGTGACCCGGGCTCCACCGGGGAGCTGTTTTTT
NA	NA	TRBV5-5	TRBJ1-1	CASSSHGGVRGAFF	TGTGCCAGCAGCTCCCACGGGGGGGTGCGTGGAGCTTTCTTT
NA	few	TRBV20-1	TRBJ2-7	CSARDPQGGGYEQYF	TGCAGTGCTAGAGATCCACAGGGGGGGGGCTACGAGCAGTACTTC
NA	NA	TRBV12-3/TRBV12-4	TRBJ2-5	CASSSLGSIETQYF	TGTGCCAGCAGTTCCCTTGGAAGCATAGAGACCCAGTACTTC
TRBD2	few	TRBV27	TRBJ2-1	CASSMGTSGYNEQFF	TGTGCCAGCAGTATGGGGACTAGCGGATACAATGAGCAGTTCTTC
TRBD1	few	TRBV5-6	TRBJ2-7	CASSLDRGKSYEQYF	TGTGCCAGCAGCTTGGACAGGGGGAAATCCTACGAGCAGTACTTC
NA	NA	TRBV2	TRBJ2-7	CASKDNSYEQYF	TGTGCCAGCAAGGACAACTCCTACGAGCAGTACTTC
NA	NA	TRBV7-8	TRBJ1-5	CASSLVPLNQPQHF	TGTGCCAGCAGCTTAGTCCCGCTTAATCAGCCCCAGCATTTT
TRBD1	NA	TRBV5-1	TRBJ2-5	CASQTGAGETQYF	TGCGCCAGCCAAACAGGGGCTGGGGAGACCCAGTACTTC
NA	NA	TRBV7-3	TRBJ2-2	CASSLSVAGELFF	TGTGCCAGCAGCTTAAGTGTGGCCGGGGAGCTGTTTTTT
NA	NA	TRBV19	TRBJ1-1	CASSPLLAAFF	TGTGCCAGTAGCCCCCTGCTTGCAGCTTTCTTT
TRBD1	NA	TRBV6-1	TRBJ2-7	CASNQQDRAEYEQYF	TGTGCCAGCAATCAGCAGGACAGGGCGGAATACGAGCAGTACTTC